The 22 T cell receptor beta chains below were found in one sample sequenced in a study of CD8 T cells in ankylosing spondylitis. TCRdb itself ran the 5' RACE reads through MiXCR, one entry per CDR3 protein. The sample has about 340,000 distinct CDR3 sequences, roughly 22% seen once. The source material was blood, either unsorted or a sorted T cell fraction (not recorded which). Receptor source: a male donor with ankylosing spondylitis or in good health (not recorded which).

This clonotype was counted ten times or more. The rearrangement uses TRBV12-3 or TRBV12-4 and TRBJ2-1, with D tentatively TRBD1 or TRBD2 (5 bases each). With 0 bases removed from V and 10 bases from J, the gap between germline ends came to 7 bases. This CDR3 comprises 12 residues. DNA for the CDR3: TGTGCCAGCAGTTTAGCGGGACCCGAGCAGTTCTTC. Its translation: CASSLAGPEQFF.

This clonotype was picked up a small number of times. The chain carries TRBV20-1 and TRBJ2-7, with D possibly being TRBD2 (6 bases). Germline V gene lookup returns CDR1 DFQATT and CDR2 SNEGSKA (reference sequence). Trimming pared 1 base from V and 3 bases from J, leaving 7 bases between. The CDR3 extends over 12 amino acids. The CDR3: CSARAGGYEQYF. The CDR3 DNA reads TGCAGTGCTAGAGCCGGGGGCTACGAGCAGTACTTC.

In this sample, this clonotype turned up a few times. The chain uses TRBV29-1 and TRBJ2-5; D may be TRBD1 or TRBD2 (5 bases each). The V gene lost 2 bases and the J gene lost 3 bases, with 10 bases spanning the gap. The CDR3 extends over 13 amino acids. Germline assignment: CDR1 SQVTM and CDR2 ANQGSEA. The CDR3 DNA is TGCAGCGTTGAACCCAGAGGGGAAGAGACCCAGTACTTC. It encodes CSVEPRGEETQYF.

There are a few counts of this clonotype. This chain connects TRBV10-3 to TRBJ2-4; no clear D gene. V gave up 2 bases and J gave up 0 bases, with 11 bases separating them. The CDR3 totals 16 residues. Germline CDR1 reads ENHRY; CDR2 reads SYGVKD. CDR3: CAISEPTMEAKNIQYF. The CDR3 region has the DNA TGTGCCATCAGTGAGCCCACAATGGAAGCCAAAAACATTCAGTACTTC.

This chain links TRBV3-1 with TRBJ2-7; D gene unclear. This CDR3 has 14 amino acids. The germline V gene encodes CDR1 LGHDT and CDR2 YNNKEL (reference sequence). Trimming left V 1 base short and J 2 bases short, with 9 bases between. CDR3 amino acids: CASSQAQQTYEQYF. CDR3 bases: TGTGCCAGCAGCCAAGCGCAGCAAACCTACGAGCAGTACTTC.

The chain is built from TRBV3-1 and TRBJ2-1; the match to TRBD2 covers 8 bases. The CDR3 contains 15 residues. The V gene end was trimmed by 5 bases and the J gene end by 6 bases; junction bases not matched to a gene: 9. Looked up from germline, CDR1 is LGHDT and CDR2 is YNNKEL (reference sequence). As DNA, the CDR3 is TGTGCCAGCAGCGGGACGGGGGGGCCGCGCAATGAGCAGTTCTTC. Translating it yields CASSGTGGPRNEQFF.

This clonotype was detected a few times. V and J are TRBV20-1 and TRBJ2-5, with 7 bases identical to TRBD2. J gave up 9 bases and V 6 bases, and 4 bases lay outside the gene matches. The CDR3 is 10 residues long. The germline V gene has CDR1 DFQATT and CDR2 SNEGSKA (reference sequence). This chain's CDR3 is CSARSGAQYF. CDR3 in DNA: TGCAGTGCGCGGAGCGGGGCCCAGTACTTC.

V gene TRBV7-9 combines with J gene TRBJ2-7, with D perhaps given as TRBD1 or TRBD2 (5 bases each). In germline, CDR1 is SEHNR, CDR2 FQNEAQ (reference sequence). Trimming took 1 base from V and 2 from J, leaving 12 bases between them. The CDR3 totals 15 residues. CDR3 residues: CASSLVGDVAYEQYF. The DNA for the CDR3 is TGTGCCAGCAGCTTAGTGGGGGACGTCGCCTACGAGCAGTACTTC.

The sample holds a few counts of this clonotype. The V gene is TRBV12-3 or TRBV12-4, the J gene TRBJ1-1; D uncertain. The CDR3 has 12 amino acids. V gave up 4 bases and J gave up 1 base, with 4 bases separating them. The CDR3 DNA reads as TGTGCCAGCAGTTCGCGGAACACTGAAGCTTTCTTT. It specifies CASSSRNTEAFF.

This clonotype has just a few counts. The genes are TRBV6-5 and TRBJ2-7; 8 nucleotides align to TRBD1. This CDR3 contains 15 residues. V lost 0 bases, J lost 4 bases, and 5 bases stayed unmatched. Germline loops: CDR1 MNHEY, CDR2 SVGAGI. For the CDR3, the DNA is TGTGCCAGCAGTTACTCGACAGGGGCAGGGTACGAGCAGTACTTC. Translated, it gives CASSYSTGAGYEQYF.

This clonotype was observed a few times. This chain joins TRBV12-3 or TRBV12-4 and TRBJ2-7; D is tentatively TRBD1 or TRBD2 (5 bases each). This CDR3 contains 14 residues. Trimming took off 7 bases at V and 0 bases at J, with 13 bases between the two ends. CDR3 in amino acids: CASIFWGSSYEQYF. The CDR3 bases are TGTGCCAGCATCTTCTGGGGGTCCTCCTACGAGCAGTACTTC.

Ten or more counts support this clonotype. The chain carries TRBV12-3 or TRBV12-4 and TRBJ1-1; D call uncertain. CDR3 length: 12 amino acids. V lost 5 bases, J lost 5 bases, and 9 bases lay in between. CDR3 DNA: TGTGCCAGCAGTCTTTTCCGGACTGAAGCTTTCTTT. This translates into CASSLFRTEAFF.

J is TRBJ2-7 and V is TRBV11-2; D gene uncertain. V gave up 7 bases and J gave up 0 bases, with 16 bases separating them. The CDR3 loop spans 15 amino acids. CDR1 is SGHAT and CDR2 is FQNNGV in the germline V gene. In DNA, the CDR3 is TGTGCCAGCACCCCGGGTCGGCTATACTCCTACGAGCAGTACTTC. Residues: CASTPGRLYSYEQYF.

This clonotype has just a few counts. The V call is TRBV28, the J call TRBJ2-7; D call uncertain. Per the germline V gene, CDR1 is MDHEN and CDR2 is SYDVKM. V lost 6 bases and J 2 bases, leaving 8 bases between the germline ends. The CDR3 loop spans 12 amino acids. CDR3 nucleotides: TGTGCCAGCAGGCCGGGTCCCTACGAGCAGTACTTC. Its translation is CASRPGPYEQYF.

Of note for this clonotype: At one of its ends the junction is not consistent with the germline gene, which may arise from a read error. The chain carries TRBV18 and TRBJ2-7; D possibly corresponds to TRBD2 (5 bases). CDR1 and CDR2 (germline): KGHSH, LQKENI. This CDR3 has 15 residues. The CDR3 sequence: CASSPRRTSTYEQYF. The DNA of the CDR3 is TGTGCCAGCTCTCCACGGCGTACTAGTACCTACGAGCAGTACTTC.

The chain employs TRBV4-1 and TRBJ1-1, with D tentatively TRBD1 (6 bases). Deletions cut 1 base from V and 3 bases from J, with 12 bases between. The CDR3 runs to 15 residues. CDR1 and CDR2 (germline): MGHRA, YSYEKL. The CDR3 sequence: CASSQVWGPDTEAFF. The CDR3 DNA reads TGCGCCAGCAGCCAAGTCTGGGGGCCGGACACTGAAGCTTTCTTT.

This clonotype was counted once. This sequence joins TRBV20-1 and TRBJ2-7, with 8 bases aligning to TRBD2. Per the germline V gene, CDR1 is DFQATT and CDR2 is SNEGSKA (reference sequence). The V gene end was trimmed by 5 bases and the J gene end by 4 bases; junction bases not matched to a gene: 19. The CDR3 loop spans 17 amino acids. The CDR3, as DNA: TGCAGTGCTCTCGGGAGGGCAAGACCCCCGTATACTTACGAGCAGTACTTC. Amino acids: CSALGRARPPYTYEQYF.

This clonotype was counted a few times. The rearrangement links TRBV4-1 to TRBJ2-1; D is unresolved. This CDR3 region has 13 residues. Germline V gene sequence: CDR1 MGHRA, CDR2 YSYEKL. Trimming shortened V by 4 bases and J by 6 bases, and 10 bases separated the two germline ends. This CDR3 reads CASSLGIGNEQFF. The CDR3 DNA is TGCGCCAGCAGCCTTGGGATCGGCAATGAGCAGTTCTTC.

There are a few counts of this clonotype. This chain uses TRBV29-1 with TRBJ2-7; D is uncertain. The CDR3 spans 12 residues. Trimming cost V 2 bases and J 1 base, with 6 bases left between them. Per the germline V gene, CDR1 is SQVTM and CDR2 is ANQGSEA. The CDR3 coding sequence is TGCAGCGTTGAACTTGGGTCCTACGAGCAGTACTTC. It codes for CSVELGSYEQYF.

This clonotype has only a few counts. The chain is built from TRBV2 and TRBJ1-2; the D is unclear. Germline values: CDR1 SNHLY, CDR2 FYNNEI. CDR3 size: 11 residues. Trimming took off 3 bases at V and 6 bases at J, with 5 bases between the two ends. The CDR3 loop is CASSDRNGYTF. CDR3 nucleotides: TGTGCCAGCAGTGACAGGAATGGCTACACCTTC.

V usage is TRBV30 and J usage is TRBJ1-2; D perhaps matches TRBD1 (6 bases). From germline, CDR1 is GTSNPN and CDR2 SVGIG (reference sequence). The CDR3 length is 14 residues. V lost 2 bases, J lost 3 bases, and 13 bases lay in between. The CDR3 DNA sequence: TGTGCCTGGAGTCCCCACAGGGAACACTATGGCTACACCTTC. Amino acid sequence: CAWSPHREHYGYTF.

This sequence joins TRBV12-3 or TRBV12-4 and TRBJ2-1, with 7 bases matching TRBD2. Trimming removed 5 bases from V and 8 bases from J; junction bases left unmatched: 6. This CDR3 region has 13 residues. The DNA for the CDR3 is TGTGCCAGCAGTGTAGGACTAGTCGATGAGCAGTTCTTC. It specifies CASSVGLVDEQFF.